This TCR beta chain was recovered during a study of T-cell memory formation after mild COVID-19. Study results and limitations: Within pre-infection memory, some responding clones were found, suggesting cross-reactive memory joined. Among contracting clones, CD4+ were mainly CM/EM and CD8+ enriched in EMRA. Contracting clones from day 15 to 85 showed balanced CD4/CD8; later expanders favored CD4+.

Using its own MiXCR run on the 5' RACE reads, TCRdb lists one record per CDR3 protein. The data contain 250,000 to 300,000 distinct CDR3 sequences, around 16% of them singletons. V was trimmed by 1 base and J by 4 bases, leaving 12 bases between them. This CDR3 is built from 15 residues. Germline CDR1 and CDR2: SGHVS and FNYEAQ. Note on this clonotype: Its antigen is currently unknown.

This clonotype originated in a young man who had mild COVID-19 (a few samples of this study predate the infection). Cell type and time point are not known. The chain uses TRBV7-6 and TRBJ2-3, with D maybe TRBD2 (5 bases). The source material was PBMCs or a T cell subset sorted from them (not recorded which). This chain's CDR3 is CASSLEHGNSDTQYF. As DNA, the CDR3 is TGTGCCAGCAGCTTAGAACACGGGAACTCAGATACGCAGTATTTT.